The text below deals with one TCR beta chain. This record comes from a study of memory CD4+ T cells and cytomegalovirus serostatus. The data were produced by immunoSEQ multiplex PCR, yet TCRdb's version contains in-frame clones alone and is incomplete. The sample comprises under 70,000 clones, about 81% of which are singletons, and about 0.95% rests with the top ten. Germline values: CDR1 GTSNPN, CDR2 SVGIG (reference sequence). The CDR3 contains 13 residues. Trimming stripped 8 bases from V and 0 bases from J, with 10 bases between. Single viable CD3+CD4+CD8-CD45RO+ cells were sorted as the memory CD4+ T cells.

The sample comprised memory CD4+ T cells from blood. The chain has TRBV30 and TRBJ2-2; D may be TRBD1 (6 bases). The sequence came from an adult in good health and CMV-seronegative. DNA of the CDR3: TGTGCCCGCGACAGGACGAACACCGGGGAGCTGTTTTTT. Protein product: CARDRTNTGELFF.